The clone carrying this TCR beta chain was counted a few times. Its cognate antigen is unknown. It was with 60 Vbeta and 13 Jbeta primers that the PCR ran. Generated by immunoSEQ multiplex PCR, the TCRdb table keeps only in-frame clones and is missing some. The sample carries 130,000 or so clones, 65% to 80% recorded once. Healthy bone marrow donors made up the donor group. Though nominally healthy at sampling, donors likely had unrecorded immune exposures. This specimen comes from a study of cytomegalovirus exposure and HLA in healthy donors. General observations from the study: Many donors carried some public TCRs, although rarity characterized most TCR sequences. Judged likely to be a sequencing artifact was a cluster of highly shared sequence variants.

The source of this sequence is a woman aged 40 to 49 in good health and CMV-seropositive. Input material: PBMCs.

The CDR3 reads CARGGQGYEQYF. The CDR3 DNA is TGTGCCAGGGGGGGACAGGGGTACGAGCAGTACTTC. The chain joins TRBV2 to TRBJ2-7; the match to TRBD1 covers 10 bases. Germline CDR1 reads SNHLY; CDR2 reads FYNNEI. The junction had 3 bases not matched to a gene; V was cut back by 9 bases and J by 4 bases. The CDR3 contains 12 residues.